This T cell receptor (beta chain) is from a study of cytomegalovirus exposure and HLA in healthy donors. This CDR3 comprises 14 residues. V lost 3 bases to trimming and J lost 2 bases, with 11 bases between them. Germline-derived CDR1 and CDR2 are MDHEN and SYDVKM. The study ran its PCR with 60 Vbeta and 13 Jbeta primers. Profiling relied on immunoSEQ multiplex PCR, and the TCRdb table lists in-frame clones only, not all of them. Altogether 150,000 to 200,000 clones are present, around four fifths being singletons, with the ten largest covering 1.9%. Source material: PBMCs. The rearrangement uses TRBV28 and TRBJ2-7; the D gene is possibly TRBD2 (6 bases). The TCR comes from a young woman in good health and CMV-seronegative. CDR3 DNA: TGTGCCAGCAGTTTTGGGACTGCACCCTACGAGCAGTACTTC. It translates to CASSFGTAPYEQYF.